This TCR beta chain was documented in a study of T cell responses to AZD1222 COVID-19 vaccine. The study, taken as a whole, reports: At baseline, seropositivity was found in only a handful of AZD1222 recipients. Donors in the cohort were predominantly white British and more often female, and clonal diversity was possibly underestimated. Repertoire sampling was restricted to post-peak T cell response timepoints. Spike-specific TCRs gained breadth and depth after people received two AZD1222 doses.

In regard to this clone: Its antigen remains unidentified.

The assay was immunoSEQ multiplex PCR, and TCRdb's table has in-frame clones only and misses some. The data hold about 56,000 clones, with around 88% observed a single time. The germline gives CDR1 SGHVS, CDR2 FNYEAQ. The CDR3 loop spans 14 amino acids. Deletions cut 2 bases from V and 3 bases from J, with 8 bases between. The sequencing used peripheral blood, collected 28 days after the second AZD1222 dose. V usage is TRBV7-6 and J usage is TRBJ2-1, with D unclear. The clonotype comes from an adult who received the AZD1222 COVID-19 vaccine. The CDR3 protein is CASSLRAHYNEQFF. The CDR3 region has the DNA TGTGCCAGCAGCTTACGAGCCCACTACAATGAGCAGTTCTTC.